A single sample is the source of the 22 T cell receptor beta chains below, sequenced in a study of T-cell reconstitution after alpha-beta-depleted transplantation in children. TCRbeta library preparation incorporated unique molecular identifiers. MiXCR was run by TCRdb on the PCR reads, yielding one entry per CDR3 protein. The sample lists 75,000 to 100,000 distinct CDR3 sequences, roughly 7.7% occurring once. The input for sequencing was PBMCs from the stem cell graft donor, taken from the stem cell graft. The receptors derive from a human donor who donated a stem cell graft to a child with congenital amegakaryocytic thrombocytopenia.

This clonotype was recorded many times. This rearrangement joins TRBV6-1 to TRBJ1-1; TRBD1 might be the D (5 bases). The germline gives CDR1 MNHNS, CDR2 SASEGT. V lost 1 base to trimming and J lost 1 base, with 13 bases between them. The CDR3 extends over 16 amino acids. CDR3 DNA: TGTGCCAGCAGTGAAGAGGGGAAAGGGTGGAACACTGAAGCTTTCTTT. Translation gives CASSEEGKGWNTEAFF.

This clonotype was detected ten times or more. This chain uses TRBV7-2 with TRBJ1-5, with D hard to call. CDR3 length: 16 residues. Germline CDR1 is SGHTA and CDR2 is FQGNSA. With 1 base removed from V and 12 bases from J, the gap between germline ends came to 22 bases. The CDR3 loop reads CASSLGPLGGYERQHF. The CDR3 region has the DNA TGTGCCAGCAGCTTAGGCCCCTTAGGAGGGTATGAACGCCAGCATTTT.

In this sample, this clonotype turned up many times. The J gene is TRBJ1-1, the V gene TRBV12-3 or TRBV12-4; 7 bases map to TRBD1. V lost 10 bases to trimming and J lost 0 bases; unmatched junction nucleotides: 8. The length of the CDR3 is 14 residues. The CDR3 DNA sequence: TGTGCCAACTCGAGGGGGCAGTTGAACACTGAAGCTTTCTTT. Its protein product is CANSRGQLNTEAFF.

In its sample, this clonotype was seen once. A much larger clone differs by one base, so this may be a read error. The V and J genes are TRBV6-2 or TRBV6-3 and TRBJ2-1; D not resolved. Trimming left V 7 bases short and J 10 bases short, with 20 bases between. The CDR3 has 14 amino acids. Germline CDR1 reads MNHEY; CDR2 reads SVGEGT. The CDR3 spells CASTGRTEPYEQFF. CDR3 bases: TGTGCCAGCACGGGTCGGACCGAACCCTACGAGCAGTTCTTC.

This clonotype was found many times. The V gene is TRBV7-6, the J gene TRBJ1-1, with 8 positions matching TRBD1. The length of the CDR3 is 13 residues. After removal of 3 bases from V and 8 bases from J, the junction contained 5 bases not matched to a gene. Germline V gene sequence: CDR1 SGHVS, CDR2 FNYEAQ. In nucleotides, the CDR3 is TGTGCCAGCAGCTTGACAGGGGATGGGGAAGCTTTCTTT. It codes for CASSLTGDGEAFF.

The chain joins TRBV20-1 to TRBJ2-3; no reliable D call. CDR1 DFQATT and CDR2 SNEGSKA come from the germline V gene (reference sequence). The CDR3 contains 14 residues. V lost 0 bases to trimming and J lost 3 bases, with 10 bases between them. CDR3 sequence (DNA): TGCAGTGCTAGAGATCCCCAGGCAACAGATACGCAGTATTTT. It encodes CSARDPQATDTQYF.

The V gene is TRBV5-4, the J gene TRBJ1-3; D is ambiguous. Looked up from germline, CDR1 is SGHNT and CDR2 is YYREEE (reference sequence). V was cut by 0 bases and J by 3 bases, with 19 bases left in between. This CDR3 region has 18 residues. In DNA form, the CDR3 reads TGTGCCAGCAGCTTGGGCGGCACCGGGCCGTCGGGTGGAAACACCATATATTTT. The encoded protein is CASSLGGTGPSGGNTIYF.

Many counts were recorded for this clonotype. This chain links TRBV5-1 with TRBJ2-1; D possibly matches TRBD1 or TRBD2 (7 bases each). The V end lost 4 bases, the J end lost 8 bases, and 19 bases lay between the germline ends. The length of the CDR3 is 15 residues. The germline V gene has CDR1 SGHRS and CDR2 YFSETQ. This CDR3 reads CASSAGDREVDEQFF. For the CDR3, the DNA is TGCGCCAGCAGCGCGGGAGACAGGGAAGTTGATGAGCAGTTCTTC.

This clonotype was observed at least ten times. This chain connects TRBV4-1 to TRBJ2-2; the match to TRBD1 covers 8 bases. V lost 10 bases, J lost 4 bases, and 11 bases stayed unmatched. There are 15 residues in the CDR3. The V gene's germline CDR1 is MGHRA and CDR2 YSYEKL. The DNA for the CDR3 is TGCGCCACCCGCCGGACAGGGTTCGGCACCGGGGAGCTGTTTTTT. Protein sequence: CATRRTGFGTGELFF.

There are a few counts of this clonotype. The CDR3 bases are TGTGCCACACAGGGGGCGGGAGCTGATGGCTACACCTTC. Encoded protein: CATQGAGADGYTF. The V call is TRBV24-1, the J call TRBJ1-2, with TRBD1 identical over 9 bases. The CDR3 consists of 13 residues. The germline CDR1 and CDR2 sequences are KGHDR and SFDVKD. V lost 10 bases, J lost 6 bases, and 8 bases stayed unmatched.

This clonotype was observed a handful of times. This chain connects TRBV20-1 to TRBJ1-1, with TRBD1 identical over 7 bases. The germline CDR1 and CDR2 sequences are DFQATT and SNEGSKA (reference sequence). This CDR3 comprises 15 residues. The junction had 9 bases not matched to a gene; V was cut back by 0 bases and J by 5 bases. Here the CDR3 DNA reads TGCAGTGCTAGAGATAATTACAGGGGATGGACTGAAGCTTTCTTT. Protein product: CSARDNYRGWTEAFF.

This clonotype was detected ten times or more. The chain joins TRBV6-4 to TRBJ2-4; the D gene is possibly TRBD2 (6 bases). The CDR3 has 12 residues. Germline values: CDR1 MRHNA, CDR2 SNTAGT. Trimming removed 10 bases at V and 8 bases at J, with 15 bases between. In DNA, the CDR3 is TGTGCCAACCAGACTAGTGAATACATTCAGTACTTC. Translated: CANQTSEYIQYF.

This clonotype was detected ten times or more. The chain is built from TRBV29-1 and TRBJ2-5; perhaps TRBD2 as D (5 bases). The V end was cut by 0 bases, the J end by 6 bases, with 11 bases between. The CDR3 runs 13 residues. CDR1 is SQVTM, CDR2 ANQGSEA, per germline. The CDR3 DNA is TGCAGCGTTGAAGATGGACTGAGCAAGACCCAGTACTTC. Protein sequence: CSVEDGLSKTQYF. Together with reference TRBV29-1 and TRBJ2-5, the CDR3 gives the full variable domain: SAVISQKPSRDICQRGTSLTIQCQVDSQVTMMFWYRQQPGQSLTLIATANQGSEATYESGFVIDKFPISRPNLTFSTLTVSNMSPEDSSIYLCSVEDGLSKTQYFGPGTRLLVL.

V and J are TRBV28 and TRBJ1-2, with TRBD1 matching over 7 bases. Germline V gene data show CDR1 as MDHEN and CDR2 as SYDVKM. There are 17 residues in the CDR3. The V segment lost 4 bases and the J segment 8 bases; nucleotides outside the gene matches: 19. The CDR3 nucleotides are TGTGCCAGCAGTTCCCTTGGGACAGACAAAAAAATATGGGGCTACACCTTC. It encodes CASSSLGTDKKIWGYTF.

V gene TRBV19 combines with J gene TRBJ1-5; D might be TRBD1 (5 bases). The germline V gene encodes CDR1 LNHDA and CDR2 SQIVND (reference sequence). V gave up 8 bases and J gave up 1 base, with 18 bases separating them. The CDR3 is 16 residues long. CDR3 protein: CASADDVQGSNQPQHF. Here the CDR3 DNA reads TGTGCCAGTGCAGATGACGTTCAGGGAAGCAATCAGCCCCAGCATTTT.

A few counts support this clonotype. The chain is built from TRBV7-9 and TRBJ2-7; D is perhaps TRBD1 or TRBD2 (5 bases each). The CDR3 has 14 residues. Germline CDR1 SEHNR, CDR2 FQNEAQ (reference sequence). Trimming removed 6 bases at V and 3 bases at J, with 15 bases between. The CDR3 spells CASSFTGLSYEQYF. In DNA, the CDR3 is TGTGCCAGCAGTTTCACAGGACTGAGCTACGAGCAGTACTTC.

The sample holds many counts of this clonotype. In nucleotides, the CDR3 is TGCAGTGCTAGAGTTCGGCTTAACACTGAAGCTTTCTTT. Amino acid sequence: CSARVRLNTEAFF. The genes are TRBV20-1 and TRBJ1-1; unclear D gene. V lost 1 base to trimming and J lost 2 bases, with 8 bases between them. CDR3 size: 13 residues. CDR1 is DFQATT and CDR2 is SNEGSKA in the germline V gene (reference sequence).

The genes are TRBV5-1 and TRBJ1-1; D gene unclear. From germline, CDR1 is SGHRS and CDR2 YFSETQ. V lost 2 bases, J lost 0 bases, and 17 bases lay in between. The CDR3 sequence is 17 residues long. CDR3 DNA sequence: TGCGCCAGCAGCTTAGGTGGACCGTGGGTTTTGAACACTGAAGCTTTCTTT. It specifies CASSLGGPWVLNTEAFF.

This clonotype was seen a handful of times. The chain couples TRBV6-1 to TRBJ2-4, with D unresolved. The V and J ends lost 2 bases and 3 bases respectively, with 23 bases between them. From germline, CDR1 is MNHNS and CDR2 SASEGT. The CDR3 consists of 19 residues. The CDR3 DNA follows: TGTGCCAGCAGTGAACGGGTTGGTGTATTAGGAGCACGCAAAAACATTCAGTACTTC. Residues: CASSERVGVLGARKNIQYF.

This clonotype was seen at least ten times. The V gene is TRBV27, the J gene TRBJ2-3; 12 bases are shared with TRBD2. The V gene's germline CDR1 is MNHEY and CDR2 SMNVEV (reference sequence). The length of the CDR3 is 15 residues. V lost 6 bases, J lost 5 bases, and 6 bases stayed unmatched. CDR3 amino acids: CASRSLAGGGDTQYF. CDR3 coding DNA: TGTGCCAGCAGGTCACTAGCGGGGGGAGGAGATACGCAGTATTTT.

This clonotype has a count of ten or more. The CDR3 DNA sequence: TGTGCCAGCAGCTCGATGGGGGAGCAGTACTTC. As protein: CASSSMGEQYF. The chain carries TRBV11-2 and TRBJ2-7; D is unclear. V shed 4 bases and J shed 7 bases, with 8 bases lying between them. Germline CDR1 and CDR2: SGHAT and FQNNGV. This CDR3 is built from 11 residues.

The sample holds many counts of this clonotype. CDR3: CASSLEGGYSSYNEQFF. DNA of the CDR3: TGCGCCAGCAGCTTGGAAGGCGGATACAGCTCCTACAATGAGCAGTTCTTC. The V and J genes are TRBV5-1 and TRBJ2-1; D is unclear. The V gene's germline CDR1 is SGHRS and CDR2 YFSETQ. There are 17 residues in the CDR3. With 0 bases removed from V and 0 bases from J, the gap between germline ends came to 13 bases.